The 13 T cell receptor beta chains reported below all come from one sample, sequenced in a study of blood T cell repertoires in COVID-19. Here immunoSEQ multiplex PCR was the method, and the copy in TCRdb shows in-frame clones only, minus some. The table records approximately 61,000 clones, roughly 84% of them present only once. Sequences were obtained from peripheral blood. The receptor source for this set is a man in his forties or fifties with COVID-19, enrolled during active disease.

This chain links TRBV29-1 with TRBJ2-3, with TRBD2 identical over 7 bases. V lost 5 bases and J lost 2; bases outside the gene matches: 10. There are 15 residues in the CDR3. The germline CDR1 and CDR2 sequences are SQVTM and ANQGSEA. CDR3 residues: CSVSSSGRTTDTQYF. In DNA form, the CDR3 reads TGCAGCGTTTCCTCTAGCGGAAGAACCACAGATACGCAGTATTTT.

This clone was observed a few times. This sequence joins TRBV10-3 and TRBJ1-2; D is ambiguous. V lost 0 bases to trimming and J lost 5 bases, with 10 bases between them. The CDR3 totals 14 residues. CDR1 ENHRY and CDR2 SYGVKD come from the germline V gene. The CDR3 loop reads CAISESFRVYGYTF. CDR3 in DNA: TGTGCCATCAGTGAGTCCTTTCGAGTATATGGCTACACCTTC.

This CDR3 is CAWSSASGTDTQYF. In DNA form, the CDR3 reads TGTGCCTGGAGCTCGGCTAGCGGGACAGATACGCAGTATTTT. The V call is TRBV30, the J call TRBJ2-3; 8 bases fit TRBD2. V trimming: 3 bases; J trimming: 3 bases; junction bases outside the gene matches: 5. This CDR3 is built from 14 residues. Per germline, CDR1 GTSNPN and CDR2 SVGIG (reference sequence).

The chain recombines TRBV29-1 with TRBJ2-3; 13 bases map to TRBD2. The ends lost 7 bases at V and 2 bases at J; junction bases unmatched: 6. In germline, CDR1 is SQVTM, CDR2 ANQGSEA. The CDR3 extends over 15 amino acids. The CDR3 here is CSDQTSGRYTDTQYF. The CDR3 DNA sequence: TGCAGCGACCAGACTAGCGGGAGGTACACAGATACGCAGTATTTT.

CDR3 in amino acids: CASSQDIQSYGYTF. In nucleotides, the CDR3 is TGTGCCAGCAGCCAAGATATCCAGTCCTATGGCTACACCTTC. V and J are TRBV4-2 and TRBJ1-2; D is undetermined. CDR3 size: 14 residues. The germline V gene has CDR1 LGHNA and CDR2 YNFKEQ. Deletions cut 0 bases from V and 4 bases from J, with 9 bases between.

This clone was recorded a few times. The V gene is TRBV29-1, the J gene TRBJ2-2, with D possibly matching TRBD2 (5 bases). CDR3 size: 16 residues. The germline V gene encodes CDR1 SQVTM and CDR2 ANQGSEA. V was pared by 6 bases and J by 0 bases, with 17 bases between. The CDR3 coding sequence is TGCAGCGTCGCACATTCCGAGGGCGCGAACACCGGGGAGCTGTTTTTT. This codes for CSVAHSEGANTGELFF.

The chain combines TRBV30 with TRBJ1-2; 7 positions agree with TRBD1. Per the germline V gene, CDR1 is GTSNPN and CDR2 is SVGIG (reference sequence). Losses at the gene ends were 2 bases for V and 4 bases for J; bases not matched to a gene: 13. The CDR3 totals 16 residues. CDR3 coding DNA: TGTGCCTGGAGTTCCCGGACAGGAACAGATTCCTATGGCTACACCTTC. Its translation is CAWSSRTGTDSYGYTF. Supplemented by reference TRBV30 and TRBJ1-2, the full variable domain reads SQTIHQWPATLVQPVGSPLSLECTVEGTSNPNLYWYRQAAGRGLQLLFYSVGIGQISSEVPQNLSASRPQDRQFILSSKKLLLSDSGFYLCAWSSRTGTDSYGYTFGSGTRLTVV.

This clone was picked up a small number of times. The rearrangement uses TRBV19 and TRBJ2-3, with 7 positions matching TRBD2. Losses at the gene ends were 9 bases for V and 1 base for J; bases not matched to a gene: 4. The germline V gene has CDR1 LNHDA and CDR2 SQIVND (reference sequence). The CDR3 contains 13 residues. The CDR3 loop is CASKRERTDTQYF. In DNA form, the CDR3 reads TGTGCCAGCAAGCGGGAACGCACAGATACGCAGTATTTT.

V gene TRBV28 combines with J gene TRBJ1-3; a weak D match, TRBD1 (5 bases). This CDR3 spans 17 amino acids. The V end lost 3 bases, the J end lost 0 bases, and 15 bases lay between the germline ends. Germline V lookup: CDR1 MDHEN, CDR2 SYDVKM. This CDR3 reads CASSLVIQAFSGNTIYF. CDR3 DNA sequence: TGTGCCAGCAGTTTGGTCATACAGGCCTTCTCTGGAAACACCATATATTTT.

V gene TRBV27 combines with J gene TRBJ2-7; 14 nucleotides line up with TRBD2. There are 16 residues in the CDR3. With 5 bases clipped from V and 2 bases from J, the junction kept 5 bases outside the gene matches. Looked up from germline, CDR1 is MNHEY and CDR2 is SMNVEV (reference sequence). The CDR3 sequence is CASSPSGLAGAYEQYF. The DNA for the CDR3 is TGTGCCAGCAGTCCTTCGGGACTAGCGGGAGCCTACGAGCAGTACTTC.

This chain's CDR3 is CASSGTRESSYEQYF. The CDR3 DNA sequence: TGTGCCAGCAGTGGAACAAGGGAGAGCTCCTACGAGCAGTACTTC. This chain joins TRBV25-1 and TRBJ2-7; maybe TRBD2 (5 bases). V was cut by 4 bases and J by 0 bases, with 13 bases left in between. The CDR3 spans 15 residues. Germline CDR1 MGHDK, CDR2 SYGVNS.

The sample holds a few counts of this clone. CDR3: CASSSVSGTSGRRNEQFF. CDR3 in DNA: TGTGCCAGCAGTTCCGTTTCCGGGACTAGCGGGAGGAGGAATGAGCAGTTCTTC. This rearrangement joins TRBV28 to TRBJ2-1, with 15 bases identical to TRBD2. The CDR3 spans 18 residues. The V gene end was trimmed by 4 bases and the J gene end by 7 bases; junction bases not matched to a gene: 11. In germline, CDR1 is MDHEN, CDR2 SYDVKM.

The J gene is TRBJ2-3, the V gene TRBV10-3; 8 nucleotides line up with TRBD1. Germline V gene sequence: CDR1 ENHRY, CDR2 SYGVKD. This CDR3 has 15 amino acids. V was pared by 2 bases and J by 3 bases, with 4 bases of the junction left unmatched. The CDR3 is CAISEGDRLTDTQYF. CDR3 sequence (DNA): TGTGCCATCAGTGAGGGGGACAGGTTAACAGATACGCAGTATTTT.